This T cell receptor beta chain came from a study of blood T cell repertoires in COVID-19. Whole-study context: Sites in the United States, Italy and Spain provided acute and convalescent COVID-19 samples. T cells, B-cell-depleted T cells, or PBMCs supplied cDNA or gDNA.

TCRdb keeps only in-frame clones here, not all; method: immunoSEQ multiplex PCR. The table includes over 200,000 clones, roughly 88% detected once. Only one count was recorded for this clone. The CDR3 has 17 residues. Germline loops: CDR1 SGDLS, CDR2 YYNGEE. V shed 1 base and J 4 bases; nucleotides not matched to a gene: 9. Sequencing input: peripheral blood. This sequence originates from a man aged 40-49 years with acute or convalescent COVID-19. V is TRBV9 and J is TRBJ1-3; 9 bases agree with TRBD1. The DNA for the CDR3 is TGTGCCAGCAGCGTAAATGGACAGGGGTTATCCGGAAACACCATATATTTT. It codes for CASSVNGQGLSGNTIYF. Full variable domain (remainder filled in from reference TRBV9 and TRBJ1-3): DSGVTQTPKHLITATGQRVTLRCSPRSGDLSVYWYQQSLDQGLQFLIQYYNGEERAKGNILERFSAQQFPDLHSELNLSSLELGDSALYFCASSVNGQGLSGNTIYFGEGSWLTVV.